The 19 T cell receptor beta chains below were found in one sample sequenced in a study of long-term antiretroviral therapy in people with HIV. Survey-level immunoSEQ v3.0 assays were run. Assay used: immunoSEQ multiplex PCR; TCRdb lists only in-frame clones, some missing. The sample includes tens of thousands of clones, more than 80% of them seen just once. The sequencing used unsorted PBMCs, collected 3.1 years after starting antiretroviral therapy. The source is a woman between 45 and 65 years old with HIV.

The chain recombines TRBV7-9 with TRBJ2-5; TRBD1 matches at 8 bases. Germline CDR1 reads SEHNR; CDR2 reads FQNEAQ (reference sequence). The V gene end was trimmed by 4 bases and the J gene end by 5 bases; junction bases not matched to a gene: 6. CDR3 length: 14 residues. The CDR3 region has the DNA TGTGCCAGCAGCTACGGACAGGGCTCGGAGACCCAGTACTTC. Amino acids: CASSYGQGSETQYF.

The rearrangement links TRBV7-8 to TRBJ2-7; 7 nucleotides match TRBD1. The CDR3 length is 13 residues. The V gene end was trimmed by 3 bases and the J gene end by 5 bases; junction bases not matched to a gene: 4. Germline V gene sequence: CDR1 SGHVS, CDR2 FQNEAQ. The DNA for the CDR3 is TGTGCCAGCAGCTTCGGGACAGTGAACGAGCAGTACTTC. It encodes CASSFGTVNEQYF. The full variable domain, in which reference TRBV7-8 and TRBJ2-7 provide the parts outside the CDR3, is GAGVSQSPRYKVAKRGQDVALRCDPISGHVSLFWYQQALGQGPEFLTYFQNEAQLDKSGLPSDRFFAERPEGSVSTLKIQRTQQEDSAVYLCASSFGTVNEQYFGPGTRLTVT.

This clone was detected once. The J gene is TRBJ2-1, the V gene TRBV4-2; TRBD2 matches 14 bases. The trim removed 3 bases at V and 9 bases at J, leaving 4 bases unmatched. The CDR3 loop spans 15 amino acids. Germline V lookup: CDR1 LGHNA, CDR2 YNFKEQ. CDR3 sequence: CASSQRLAGGSEQFF. CDR3 bases: TGTGCCAGCAGCCAGCGACTAGCGGGGGGGAGTGAGCAGTTCTTC.

The CDR3 nucleotides are TGTGCCAGTAGTGCCCGAAGCTCCTATAATTCACCCCTCCACTTT. It is translated as CASSARSSYNSPLHF. The genes are TRBV19 and TRBJ1-6, with D unclear. V was clipped by 5 bases and J by 0 bases, with 8 bases between them. Germline CDR1 is LNHDA and CDR2 is SQIVND (reference sequence). The CDR3 covers 15 residues.

This chain links TRBV7-2 with TRBJ2-1; D remains unclear. The CDR3 is made up of 12 amino acids. Germline CDR1 is SGHTA and CDR2 is FQGNSA. V lost 1 base to trimming and J lost 8 bases, with 6 bases between them. The CDR3 protein is CASSLDRYEQFF. The CDR3 DNA reads as TGTGCCAGCAGCTTAGATAGGTATGAGCAGTTCTTC.

V usage is TRBV19 and J usage is TRBJ1-1; no definite D call. The CDR3 has 11 amino acids. Between the trimmed V and J ends, which lost 7 bases and 10 bases, there was a span of 13 bases. Germline values: CDR1 LNHDA, CDR2 SQIVND (reference sequence). CDR3 region: CASKGQGIAFF. In nucleotides, the CDR3 is TGTGCCAGTAAAGGTCAAGGGATAGCTTTCTTT. Together with reference TRBV19 and TRBJ1-1, the CDR3 gives the full variable domain: DGGITQSPKYLFRKEGQNVTLSCEQNLNHDAMYWYRQDPGQGLRLIYYSQIVNDFQKGDIAEGYSVSREKKESFPLTVTSAQKNPTAFYLCASKGQGIAFFGQGTRLTVV.

The chain recombines TRBV7-3 with TRBJ2-2; possibly TRBD1 for D (6 bases). Germline loops: CDR1 SGHTA, CDR2 FQGTGA. The CDR3 runs 15 residues. V was cut by 2 bases and J by 0 bases, with 7 bases left in between. The CDR3 region is CASSLDRTNTGELFF. The CDR3 nucleotides are TGTGCCAGCAGCTTAGACAGGACGAACACCGGGGAGCTGTTTTTT.

This clone was seen only a few times. The rearrangement links TRBV30 to TRBJ1-5; maybe TRBD1 (5 bases). Per the germline V gene, CDR1 is GTSNPN and CDR2 is SVGIG (reference sequence). Trimming removed 5 bases from V and 0 bases from J, with 11 bases in between. The CDR3 length is 14 residues. The CDR3, as DNA: TGTGCCTGGGACAGATTCAATAGCAATCAGCCCCAGCATTTT. Protein product: CAWDRFNSNQPQHF.

The chain couples TRBV4-3 to TRBJ2-7, with 7 positions matching TRBD1. The CDR3 is 14 residues long. The germline gives CDR1 LGHNA, CDR2 YSLEER. The J segment lost 1 base and the V segment lost 3 bases, leaving 3 bases of the junction unmatched. In DNA form, the CDR3 reads TGCGCCAGCAGCCAGCCGGGACAGTCCTACGAGCAGTACTTC. Protein: CASSQPGQSYEQYF.

V gene TRBV5-4 combines with J gene TRBJ2-3, with 8 positions matching TRBD1. Per the germline V gene, CDR1 is SGHNT and CDR2 is YYREEE (reference sequence). CDR3 length equals 16 residues. V shed 4 bases and J 0 bases; nucleotides not matched to a gene: 7. CDR3 loop: CASSKDRVLSTDTQYF. Written as DNA, the CDR3 is TGTGCCAGCAGCAAGGACAGGGTCTTAAGCACAGATACGCAGTATTTT.

The rearrangement links TRBV27 to TRBJ1-4; D is undetermined. The germline V and J ends were trimmed by 6 bases and 8 bases, with 13 bases remaining between them. Germline CDR1 reads MNHEY; CDR2 reads SMNVEV (reference sequence). CDR3 size: 13 residues. For the CDR3, the DNA is TGTGCCAGCAGAGGCCGAATCGGGGAAAAACTGTTTTTT. Translated: CASRGRIGEKLFF.

This clone was counted between two and nine times. This rearrangement joins TRBV19 to TRBJ1-5, with D perhaps matching TRBD1 (6 bases). Trimming left V 7 bases short and J 3 bases short, with 10 bases between. This CDR3 is built from 13 residues. From germline, CDR1 is LNHDA and CDR2 SQIVND (reference sequence). The CDR3 coding sequence is TGTGCCAGTAAATGGGGGCTCAATCAGCCCCAGCATTTT. Its protein product is CASKWGLNQPQHF.

This rearrangement joins TRBV7-8 to TRBJ2-3, with 8 bases lining up with TRBD2. Losses at the gene ends were 5 bases for V and 3 bases for J; bases not matched to a gene: 4. Germline-derived CDR1 and CDR2 are SGHVS and FQNEAQ. CDR3 size: 14 residues. The chain's CDR3 is CASSRIAGTDTQYF. CDR3 nucleotides: TGTGCCAGCAGCCGGATAGCGGGGACAGATACGCAGTATTTT.

The CDR3 sequence is CASSKSRAGEGWTGGTQYF. The CDR3 DNA reads TGTGCCAGCAGCAAAAGTAGGGCAGGGGAGGGATGGACGGGGGGGACCCAGTACTTC. The chain uses TRBV21-1 and TRBJ2-5; no DNA check was done on the table's D call, TRBD2. TRBV21-1 is a pseudogene segment. The CDR3 consists of 19 residues.

This clone appeared a single time. This chain links TRBV7-2 with TRBJ2-7; 8 nucleotides line up with TRBD1. The germline gives CDR1 SGHTA, CDR2 FQGNSA. The CDR3 covers 14 residues. With 1 base clipped from V and 5 bases from J, the junction kept 4 bases outside the gene matches. This CDR3 reads CASSLVDRADEQYF. In DNA, the CDR3 is TGTGCCAGCAGCTTAGTGGACAGGGCGGACGAGCAGTACTTC.

This clone was recorded once. V usage is TRBV2 and J usage is TRBJ1-1; D ambiguous. The CDR3 spans 14 residues. V lost 4 bases, J lost 1 base, and 10 bases lay in between. Looked up from germline, CDR1 is SNHLY and CDR2 is FYNNEI. CDR3 in amino acids: CASSVGRANTEAFF. The CDR3 DNA follows: TGTGCCAGCAGTGTTGGAAGGGCGAACACTGAAGCTTTCTTT.

This clone was seen a few times. The chain employs TRBV14 and TRBJ1-3; D not certain. Germline V CDR1 and CDR2: SGHDN, FVKESK. Trimming left V 7 bases short and J 0 bases short, with 13 bases between. The CDR3 totals 15 residues. CDR3 nucleotides: TGTGCCAGCACCCGAGGACTGTACTCTGGAAACACCATATATTTT. Amino acids: CASTRGLYSGNTIYF.

CDR3: CATSRVDSYGYTF. In DNA form, the CDR3 reads TGTGCCACCAGCAGAGTAGACAGCTATGGCTACACCTTC. The rearrangement uses TRBV15 and TRBJ1-2, with D maybe TRBD1 (5 bases). Trimming removed 1 base from V and 4 bases from J, with 7 bases in between. There are 13 residues in the CDR3. Germline V gene data show CDR1 as LNHNV and CDR2 as YYDKDF (reference sequence).

The rearrangement uses TRBV5-1 and TRBJ1-2; 7 positions match TRBD1. CDR3 length: 14 amino acids. V lost 0 bases to trimming and J lost 8 bases; unmatched junction nucleotides: 7. From germline, CDR1 is SGHRS and CDR2 YFSETQ. The CDR3 here is CASSLVTGVEGYTF. DNA for the CDR3: TGCGCCAGCAGCTTGGTTACAGGGGTAGAGGGCTACACCTTC.